This TCR beta chain was sequenced for a study of Ad26.COV2.S vaccination and SARS-CoV-2 variants. Overall study context: Ad26.COV2.S was injected intramuscularly once or twice, 56 days apart.

Details on this clone: Its antigen is undetermined.

Deletions cut 5 bases from V and 0 bases from J, with 7 bases between. This CDR3 region has 12 residues. CDR1 and CDR2 (germline): GTSNPN, SVGIG (reference sequence). Sample treatment: about 20 received Ad26.COV2.S at low or high dose, single or two shots; about 5 received placebo; per-sample allocation not given. Following the first vaccine or placebo injection, samples were taken on day 63. This Boston cohort included adults aged 18-55 years. Using immunoSEQ multiplex PCR, the repertoire was profiled, and TCRdb retains in-frame clones only, with some absent. The top ten hold roughly 1.7% of the sample, which has under 600,000 clones, roughly nine tenths seen once. Study findings and constraints: The study found higher spike-specific TCR breadth in vaccine than placebo recipients.

V and J are TRBV30 and TRBJ1-1; D not resolved. The TCR was taken from a person between 18 and 59 years old who received the Ad26.COV2.S COVID-19 vaccine or a placebo. The input for sequencing was peripheral blood, taken in a trial of Ad26.COV2.S vaccine versus placebo. The CDR3, as DNA: TGTGCCTGGTCTATCTTGAACACTGAAGCTTTCTTT. This sequence encodes CAWSILNTEAFF.